The source of this T cell receptor (beta chain) is a study of T cells expressing NK-cell markers. Background on the study: Seven of the eight sequenced donors were classified as HCMV-seropositive, and one was classified as seronegative.

Details on this clonotype: Its specificity is unknown.

The CDR3 consists of 15 residues. The V gene's germline CDR1 is SGHRS and CDR2 YFSETQ. Following a re-call of the 5' RACE reads, TCRdb has one entry per CDR3 protein and lacks DNA. The table lists about 460,000 distinct CDR3 sequences. General study results and limits: The dominant NKG2C+ clonotypes represented roughly 1.0-7.5% of CD8+ T cells in five or six donors. Expanded NKG2C+ T cell clones had unclear HCMV specificity.

The chain couples TRBV5-1 to TRBJ2-3. This clonotype was sampled from a woman aged 45-65 years in good health. Sequenced: blood T cells: a sorted CD56 or NKG2C T cell subset, CD4+ or CD8+ T cells, or bulk PBMC T cells (not recorded which). CDR3 loop: CASSEVPGRTDTQYF.